This T cell receptor beta chain was observed in a study of T cell repertoires in cytomegalovirus infection. Study-level information: An indication of both CMV infection and matching HLA type came from public TCR beta signatures.

The CDR3 consists of 13 residues. Germline V gene sequence: CDR1 SGHRS, CDR2 YFSETQ. The trim removed 5 bases at V and 6 bases at J, leaving 7 bases unmatched. General study results and limits: In two of eight donors, the top clonotype was HLA-C-restricted CMV-specific. The cumulative frequency of public TCR beta families identified carriers of CMV plus the relevant HLA.

TCRdb passed the reads through MiXCR, listing each CDR3 protein once. The sample consists of 630,000 or so distinct CDR3 sequences, 20% to 25% of them appearing once. This clonotype was seen a few times. As yet, its antigen is unknown. This receptor was taken from a human donor in good health (CMV status not recorded). Some clones in this sample may be carry-over from other donors' samples. The sequenced sample consisted of CD8+ T cells from PBMCs. The V and J genes are TRBV5-1 and TRBJ1-1; 7 nucleotides align to TRBD1. The CDR3 nucleotides are TGCGCCAGCAGACCAGGGGGATCCCCTGAAGCTTTCTTT. Translated, it gives CASRPGGSPEAFF. Full variable domain (remainder filled in from reference TRBV5-1 and TRBJ1-1): KAGVTQTPRYLIKTRGQQVTLSCSPISGHRSVSWYQQTPGQGLQFLFEYFSETQRNKGNFPGRFSGRQFSNSRSEMNVSTLELGDSALYLCASRPGGSPEAFFGQGTRLTVV.